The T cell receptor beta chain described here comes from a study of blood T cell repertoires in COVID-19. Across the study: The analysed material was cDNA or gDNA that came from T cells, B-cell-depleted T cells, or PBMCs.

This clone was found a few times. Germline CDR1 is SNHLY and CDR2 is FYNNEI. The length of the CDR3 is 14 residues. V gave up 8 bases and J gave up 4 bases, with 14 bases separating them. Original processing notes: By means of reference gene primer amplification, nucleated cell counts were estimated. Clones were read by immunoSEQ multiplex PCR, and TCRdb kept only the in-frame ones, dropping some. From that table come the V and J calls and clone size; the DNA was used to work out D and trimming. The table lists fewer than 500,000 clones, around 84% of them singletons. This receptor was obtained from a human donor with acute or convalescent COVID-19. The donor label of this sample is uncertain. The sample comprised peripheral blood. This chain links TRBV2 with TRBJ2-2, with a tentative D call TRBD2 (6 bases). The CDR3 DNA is TGTGCCAGCCGCGGGGTGGTGGCCACCGGGGAGCTGTTTTTT. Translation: CASRGVVATGELFF.